Listed here are 23 T cell receptor beta chains from one sample, sequenced in a study of CD8 T cells in Susac syndrome. Random hexamers were used to reverse transcribe roughly 0.45 to 1 ug of RNA. Each CDR3 protein is one row after TCRdb ran MiXCR on the immunoSEQ multiplex PCR reads. In the table there are some 76,000 distinct CDR3 sequences, roughly nine tenths of which are singletons. Sequenced: CD8+ T cells from PBMCs. Source of these receptors: a human donor with multiple sclerosis.

V usage is TRBV9 and J usage is TRBJ2-1, with 16 bases fitting TRBD2. Germline-derived CDR1 and CDR2 are SGDLS and YYNGEE. There are 18 residues in the CDR3. The ends lost 4 bases at V and 10 bases at J; junction bases unmatched: 14. DNA for the CDR3: TGTGCCAGCAGCCCAGGGGGGGGACTAGCGGGAGGGCCAGGGGAGCAGTTCTTC. Its translation: CASSPGGGLAGGPGEQFF.

The chain couples TRBV5-4 to TRBJ2-5; maybe TRBD1 (6 bases). Trimming cost V 4 bases and J 5 bases, with 18 bases left between them. This CDR3 comprises 15 residues. Germline V gene lookup returns CDR1 SGHNT and CDR2 YYREEE (reference sequence). CDR3 loop: CASSVQGRNDETQYF. In DNA form, the CDR3 reads TGTGCCAGCAGCGTACAGGGACGAAACGATGAGACCCAGTACTTC.

The chain uses TRBV20-1 and TRBJ2-3; D unclear. CDR3 length equals 9 residues. Trimming removed 7 bases at V and 5 bases at J, with 4 bases between. Germline V gene data show CDR1 as DFQATT and CDR2 as SNEGSKA (reference sequence). The CDR3 loop reads CSGGDTQYF. The CDR3 DNA is TGCAGTGGAGGAGATACGCAGTATTTT.

The gene calls are TRBV12-3 or TRBV12-4 and TRBJ1-4; D call uncertain. V lost 6 bases and J 3 bases, leaving 14 bases between the germline ends. This CDR3 has 15 amino acids. CDR3 sequence: CASREGLAANEKLFF. DNA of the CDR3: TGTGCCAGCAGGGAGGGATTGGCAGCTAATGAAAAACTGTTTTTT.

This clonotype was seen only once. This sequence joins TRBV2 and TRBJ2-1; D may match TRBD1 or TRBD2 (5 bases each). The germline gives CDR1 SNHLY, CDR2 FYNNEI. The CDR3 has 17 amino acids. The ends were cut back, 8 bases at V and 6 bases at J, with 26 bases in the middle. In DNA, the CDR3 is TGTGCCAGCGGCGTCCCCTTTGGGGGAGAGGTTAGCAATGAGCAGTTCTTC. Its protein is CASGVPFGGEVSNEQFF.

The CDR3 reads CASSPGQLVSNQPQHF. The CDR3 nucleotides are TGTGCCAGCAGTCCGGGACAGCTCGTTAGCAATCAGCCCCAGCATTTT. The J gene is TRBJ1-5, the V gene TRBV28, with TRBD1 identical over 7 bases. V shed 5 bases and J 0 bases; nucleotides not matched to a gene: 7. This CDR3 comprises 16 residues. CDR1 and CDR2 (germline): MDHEN, SYDVKM.

The chain joins TRBV2 to TRBJ2-1; the match to TRBD1 covers 9 bases. V was pared by 6 bases and J by 5 bases, with 8 bases of the junction left unmatched. The CDR3 has 15 amino acids. Germline-derived CDR1 and CDR2 are SNHLY and FYNNEI. The chain's CDR3 is CASSLGTGQNNEQFF. The CDR3 DNA reads TGTGCCAGCAGCCTCGGGACAGGGCAGAACAATGAGCAGTTCTTC.

As DNA, the CDR3 is TGCAGTGCTAGATGGGCCAATCAGCCCCAGCATTTT. It encodes CSARWANQPQHF. The chain carries TRBV20-1 and TRBJ1-5, with D uncertain. Trimming left V 2 bases short and J 3 bases short, with 5 bases between. The CDR3 totals 12 residues. CDR1 is DFQATT, CDR2 SNEGSKA, per germline (reference sequence).

As DNA, the CDR3 is TGTGCCAGAAGCCCAACAGTTAGCACTGAAGCTTTCTTT. Its translation is CARSPTVSTEAFF. The chain links TRBV5-3 to TRBJ1-1; no clear D. TRBV5-3 is sorted into the ORF group, with uncertain function. Trimming cost V 4 bases and J 4 bases, with 11 bases left between them. The CDR3 is 13 residues long.

The chain uses TRBV20-1 and TRBJ1-2; 7 bases fit TRBD1. This CDR3 has 16 amino acids. V lost 2 bases and J lost 1; bases outside the gene matches: 10. Germline-derived CDR1 and CDR2 are DFQATT and SNEGSKA (reference sequence). CDR3 nucleotides: TGCAGTGCTAGATCCTCTGGACAGGCTCATAACTATGGCTACACCTTC. It specifies CSARSSGQAHNYGYTF.

V and J are TRBV7-9 and TRBJ2-1, with TRBD2 matching 9 bases. The CDR3 contains 15 residues. V dropped 3 bases and J dropped 4; count of bases not matched to a gene: 4. Germline values: CDR1 SEHNR, CDR2 FQNEAQ (reference sequence). The CDR3 coding sequence is TGTGCCAGCAGCTTGTCTAGCGGGGCGTACAATGAGCAGTTCTTC. The encoded protein is CASSLSSGAYNEQFF.

The V and J genes are TRBV5-6 and TRBJ2-3; TRBD1 matches 7 bases. CDR3 size: 13 residues. The V gene end was trimmed by 3 bases and the J gene end by 7 bases; junction bases not matched to a gene: 5. Germline CDR1 SGHDT, CDR2 YYEEEE. CDR3 residues: CASSYGQAYTQYF. The CDR3 DNA is TGTGCCAGCAGCTACGGACAGGCATATACGCAGTATTTT.

This clonotype has just a few counts. The genes are TRBV6-2 or TRBV6-3 and TRBJ2-7, with TRBD2 matching over 9 bases. Germline CDR1 is MNHEY and CDR2 is SVGEGT. V lost 7 bases, J lost 2 bases, and 6 bases stayed unmatched. The CDR3 is made up of 14 amino acids. Here the CDR3 reads CASIGLALTYEQYF. The CDR3 DNA is TGTGCCAGCATCGGACTAGCGCTCACCTACGAGCAGTACTTC.

The chain employs TRBV18 and TRBJ2-5; possible D gene TRBD2, 6 bases. The CDR3 consists of 16 residues. Per germline, CDR1 KGHSH and CDR2 LQKENI. V was shortened by 2 bases and J by 4 bases, with 17 bases between the two germline ends. The CDR3 region is CASSPTPFQGLETQYF. DNA for the CDR3: TGTGCCAGCTCACCAACCCCCTTCCAGGGACTAGAGACCCAGTACTTC.

This chain links TRBV27 with TRBJ1-2; 7 bases line up with TRBD1. The CDR3 runs 14 residues. The junction had 5 bases not matched to a gene; V was cut back by 0 bases and J by 7 bases. Germline V CDR1 and CDR2: MNHEY, SMNVEV (reference sequence). The CDR3 region has the DNA TGTGCCAGCAGTTTATCAGGGGGCGCTTTTGGCTACACCTTC. Amino acids: CASSLSGGAFGYTF.

The rearrangement joins TRBV24-1 to TRBJ2-5; a possible D gene is TRBD2 (6 bases). Between the trimmed V and J ends, which lost 0 bases and 3 bases, there was a span of 7 bases. CDR3 size: 14 residues. Germline V gene data show CDR1 as KGHDR and CDR2 as SFDVKD. The CDR3 DNA reads TGTGCCACCAGTGATTTGGTAGCGGAAGAGACCCAGTACTTC. This gives the protein CATSDLVAEETQYF.

This chain uses TRBV27 with TRBJ2-3; 9 nucleotides align to TRBD1. V trimming: 6 bases; J trimming: 5 bases; junction bases outside the gene matches: 6. Looked up from germline, CDR1 is MNHEY and CDR2 is SMNVEV (reference sequence). The CDR3 runs to 14 residues. The CDR3 here is CASRLDRGIDTQYF. In DNA, the CDR3 is TGTGCCAGCAGGTTAGACAGGGGGATAGATACGCAGTATTTT.

The chain is built from TRBV2 and TRBJ2-7; D might be TRBD1 (5 bases). The V end was cut by 8 bases, the J end by 3 bases, with 14 bases between. Germline V gene lookup returns CDR1 SNHLY and CDR2 FYNNEI. The CDR3 is 13 residues long. CDR3 sequence: CASGRGELYEQYF. CDR3 in DNA: TGTGCCAGCGGTAGGGGTGAGCTCTACGAGCAGTACTTC. The whole variable domain, remainder taken from reference TRBV2 and TRBJ2-7, is EPEVTQTPSHQVTQMGQEVILRCVPISNHLYFYWYRQILGQKVEFLVSFYNNEISEKSEIFDDQFSVERPDGSNFTLKIRSTKLEDSAMYFCASGRGELYEQYFGPGTRLTVT.

This clonotype occurred once. The chain couples TRBV29-1 to TRBJ1-1, with D unclear. Germline V gives CDR1 SQVTM, CDR2 ANQGSEA. This CDR3 spans 13 amino acids. V lost 5 bases and J lost 0, with 10 bases in between. The CDR3 region has the DNA TGCAGCGTTCAGCCGGGCCTGAACACTGAAGCTTTCTTT. Its protein product is CSVQPGLNTEAFF.

The V and J genes are TRBV6-2 or TRBV6-3 and TRBJ2-7, with 10 bases lining up with TRBD2. V lost 4 bases to trimming and J lost 5 bases; unmatched junction nucleotides: 17. The CDR3 is 18 amino acids. The germline gives CDR1 MNHEY, CDR2 SVGEGT. DNA for the CDR3: TGTGCCAGCAGTTTCCTAGATCCTCTAGCGGGAGTTGAAAACGAGCAGTACTTC. Protein: CASSFLDPLAGVENEQYF.

The chain links TRBV29-1 to TRBJ2-1; 13 bases are a match to TRBD2. V lost 5 bases, J lost 7 bases, and 5 bases stayed unmatched. The CDR3 extends over 14 amino acids. The germline V gene encodes CDR1 SQVTM and CDR2 ANQGSEA. The CDR3 reads CSVHGTSGVNEQFF. CDR3 DNA: TGCAGCGTTCACGGGACTAGCGGGGTTAATGAGCAGTTCTTC.

This clonotype was found a few times. This chain connects TRBV30 to TRBJ1-1, with D possibly matching TRBD1 (5 bases). The CDR3 totals 15 residues. V was clipped by 4 bases and J by 0 bases, with 15 bases between them. Germline V gene sequence: CDR1 GTSNPN, CDR2 SVGIG (reference sequence). DNA of the CDR3: TGTGCCTGGACCTACGGGACGGGAATGAACACTGAAGCTTTCTTT. Its translation is CAWTYGTGMNTEAFF.

The chain couples TRBV5-8 to TRBJ1-2; the match to TRBD1 covers 7 bases. V lost 3 bases and J lost 4; bases outside the gene matches: 9. This CDR3 has 15 amino acids. Germline V CDR1 and CDR2: SGHTS, YDEGEE. The CDR3 sequence: CASSYLDRVPYGYTF. For the CDR3, the DNA is TGTGCCAGCAGCTACCTCGACAGGGTTCCCTATGGCTACACCTTC. Drawing the rest from reference TRBV5-8 and TRBJ1-2, the complete variable domain is EAGVTQSPTHLIKTRGQQATLRCSPISGHTSVYWYQQALGLGLQFLLWYDEGEERNRGNFPPRFSGRQFPNYSSELNVNALELEDSALYLCASSYLDRVPYGYTFGSGTRLTVV.